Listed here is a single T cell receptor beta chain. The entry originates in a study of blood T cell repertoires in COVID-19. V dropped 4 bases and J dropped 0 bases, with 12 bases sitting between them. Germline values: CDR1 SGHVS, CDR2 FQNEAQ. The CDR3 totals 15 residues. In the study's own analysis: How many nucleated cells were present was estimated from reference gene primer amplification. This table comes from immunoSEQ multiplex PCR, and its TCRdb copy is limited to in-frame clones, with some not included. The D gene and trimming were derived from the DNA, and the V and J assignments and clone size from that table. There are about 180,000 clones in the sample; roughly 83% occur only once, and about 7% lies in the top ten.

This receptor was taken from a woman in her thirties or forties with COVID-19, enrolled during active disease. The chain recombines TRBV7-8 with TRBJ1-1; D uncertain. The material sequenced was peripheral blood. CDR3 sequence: CASSWSTAMNTEAFF. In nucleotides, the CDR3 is TGTGCCAGCAGCTGGAGTACCGCCATGAACACTGAAGCTTTCTTT.